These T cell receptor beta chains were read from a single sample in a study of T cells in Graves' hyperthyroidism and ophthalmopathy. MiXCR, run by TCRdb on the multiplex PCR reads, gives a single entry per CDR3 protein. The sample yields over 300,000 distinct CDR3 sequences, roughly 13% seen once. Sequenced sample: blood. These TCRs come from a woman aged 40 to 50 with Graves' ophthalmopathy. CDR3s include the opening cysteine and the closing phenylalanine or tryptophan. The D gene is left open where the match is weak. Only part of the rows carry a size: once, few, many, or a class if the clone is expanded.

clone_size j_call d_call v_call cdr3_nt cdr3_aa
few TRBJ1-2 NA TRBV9 TGTGCCAGCAGCGTAGGTTGGGACTATGGCTACACCTTC CASSVGWDYGYTF
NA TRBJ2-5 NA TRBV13 TGTGCCAGCAGCTTATGGGGGGCCGAAGAGACCCAGTACTTC CASSLWGAEETQYF
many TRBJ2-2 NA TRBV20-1 TGCAGTGCTAGAGCAGGACAGACTACCGGGGAGCTGTTTTTT CSARAGQTTGELFF
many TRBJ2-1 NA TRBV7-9 TGTGCCAGCAGCTTAAGTTCCGAAGGATCTGAGCAGTTCTTC CASSLSSEGSEQFF
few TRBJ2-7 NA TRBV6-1 TGTGCCAGCAGTCCGGACAGCCTTCGGATCTCCTACGAGCAGTACTTC CASSPDSLRISYEQYF
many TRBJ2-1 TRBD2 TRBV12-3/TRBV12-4 TGTGCCAGCAGTAGCGGGGCTAGCGGTGACAATGAGCAGTTCTTC CASSSGASGDNEQFF
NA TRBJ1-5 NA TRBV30 TGTGCCTGGAGCCCGACAGTTAGCAATCAGCCCCAGCATTTT CAWSPTVSNQPQHF
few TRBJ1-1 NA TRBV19 TGTGCCAGTAGTATCGGCGGGGACACTGAAGCTTTCTTT CASSIGGDTEAFF
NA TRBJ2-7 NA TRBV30 TGTGCCTGGAGAAAGGGCCAGGGAGGATATTACGAGCAGTACTTC CAWRKGQGGYYEQYF
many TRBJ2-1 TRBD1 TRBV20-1 TGCAGTGCAACCGGGACAGGAACTCGGTACAATGAGCAGTTCTTC CSATGTGTRYNEQFF
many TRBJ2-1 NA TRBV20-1 TGCAGTGCTACAGTAGTATGGATTAACAATGAGCAGTTCTTC CSATVVWINNEQFF
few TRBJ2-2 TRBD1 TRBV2 TGTGCCAGCAGGACAGGGGTAGTAGCCCGAACCGGGGAGCTGTTTTTT CASRTGVVARTGELFF
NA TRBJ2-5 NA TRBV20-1 TGCAGTGCTACTTCGACAGAACCCAAGGTCCTAGAGACCCAGTACTTC CSATSTEPKVLETQYF
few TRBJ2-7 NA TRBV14 TGTGCCAGCAGCCAAGCACAGGGACGCGAGCAGTACTTC CASSQAQGREQYF
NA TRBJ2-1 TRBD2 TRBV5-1 TGCGCCAGCAGCTCTAGCGGGGGGGCCGATGGGCAGTTCTTC CASSSSGGADGQFF
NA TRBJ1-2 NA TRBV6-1 TGTGCCAGCAGGAGCAACGACAGGTTTAACTATGGCTACACCTTC CASRSNDRFNYGYTF
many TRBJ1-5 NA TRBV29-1 TGCAGCGTTGTGTTTGGGGGATGGGATCAGCCCCAGCATTTT CSVVFGGWDQPQHF
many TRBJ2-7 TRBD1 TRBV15 TGTGCCACCAGCGTCGGGACAGGGACTCGTTACGAGCAGTACTTC CATSVGTGTRYEQYF
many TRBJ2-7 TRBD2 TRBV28 TGTGCCAGCAGTTTATGGCGGGGAGCGGGACTAGCGGTCTCCTACGAGCAGTACTTC CASSLWRGAGLAVSYEQYF
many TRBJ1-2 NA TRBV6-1 TGTGCCAGCAGTTATTTTCGGGGTCATGGCTACACCTTC CASSYFRGHGYTF
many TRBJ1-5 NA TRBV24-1 TGTGCCACCAGTGATGCCGGGGGGGGCAATCAGCCCCAGCATTTT CATSDAGGGNQPQHF
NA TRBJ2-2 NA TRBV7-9 TGTGCCAGCAGCCCTGGGACGCCTCGGGCCGGGGAGCTGTTTTTT CASSPGTPRAGELFF
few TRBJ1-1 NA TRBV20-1 TGCAGTGCTAGGTACCCCTGGGGGGGGCCGAACACTGAAGCTTTCTTT CSARYPWGGPNTEAFF
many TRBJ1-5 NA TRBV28 TGTGCCAGCAGTGGGCTGTTCAGGGATCAGCCCCAGCATTTT CASSGLFRDQPQHF
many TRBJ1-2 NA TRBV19 TGTGCCAGTAGTATGACTGGACACAATGCCTATGGCTACACCTTC CASSMTGHNAYGYTF
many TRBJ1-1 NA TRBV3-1 TGTGCCAGCAGCCAAGATCGAACAACTGAAGCTTTCTTT CASSQDRTTEAFF
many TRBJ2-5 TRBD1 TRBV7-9 TGTGCCAGCAGCTTTTACGGACAGGGAGAGACCCAGTACTTC CASSFYGQGETQYF
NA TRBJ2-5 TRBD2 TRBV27 TGTGCCAGCAGTTTTAGCGGGGAAGGGACCCAGTACTTC CASSFSGEGTQYF
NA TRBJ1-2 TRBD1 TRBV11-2 TGTGCCAGCAGCTACCTAAGGACAGGGCAAGGCTATGGCTACACCTTC CASSYLRTGQGYGYTF
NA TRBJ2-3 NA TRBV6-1 TGTGTCAGCACGGCCGATCTAACCACAGATACGCAGTATTTT CVSTADLTTDTQYF
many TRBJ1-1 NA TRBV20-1 TGCAGTGCGCAGGGACGGACGAACACTGAAGCTTTCTTT CSAQGRTNTEAFF
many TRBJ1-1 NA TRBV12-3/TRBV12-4 TGTGCCAGCAGTGTCGGGGGAAGCACTGAAGCTTTCTTT CASSVGGSTEAFF
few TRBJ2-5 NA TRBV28 TGTGCCAGCAGTCCTTTAGCGCGCCAAGAGACCCAGTACTTC CASSPLARQETQYF
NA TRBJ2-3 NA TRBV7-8 TGTGCCAGCAGCTTAAGACAGGAGCCAGATACGCAGTATTTT CASSLRQEPDTQYF
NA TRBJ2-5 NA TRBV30 TGTGCCTGGGAAGTAGAGACCCGGTACTTC CAWEVETRYF
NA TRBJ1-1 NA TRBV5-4 TGTGCCAGCAGCTTGGGGGGGGTACGTCTGAACACTGAAGCTTTCTTT CASSLGGVRLNTEAFF
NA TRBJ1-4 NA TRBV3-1 TGTGCCAGCAGCCAAGTTGGGAGGGCTAATGAAAAACTGTTTTTT CASSQVGRANEKLFF
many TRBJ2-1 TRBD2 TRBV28 TGTGCCAGCAGTTTAAGATGGGAGGGCTGGTTCTTC CASSLRWEGWFF
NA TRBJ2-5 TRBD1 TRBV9 TGTGCCAGCAGCGTGGACAGGGAGTTTCGGGAGACCCAGTACTTC CASSVDREFRETQYF
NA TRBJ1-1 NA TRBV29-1 TGCAGCGCCGTGGGGGGTTCGGGAACTGAAGCTTTCTTT CSAVGGSGTEAFF
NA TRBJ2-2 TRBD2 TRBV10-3 TGTGCCATCAGTGACCCCCAGCGGGGGTCCCCCGGGGAGCTGTTTTTT CAISDPQRGSPGELFF
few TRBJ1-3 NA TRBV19 TGTGCCAGTTGGAGACAGAGATACTCTGGAAACACCATATATTTT CASWRQRYSGNTIYF
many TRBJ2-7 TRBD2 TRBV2 TGTGCCAGCCTCCGGGAGGGGGCCTACGAGCAGTACTTC CASLREGAYEQYF
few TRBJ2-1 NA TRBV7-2 TGTGCCAGCAGCTTCTGGCTGCCCCTGGGGAATGAGCAGTTCTTC CASSFWLPLGNEQFF
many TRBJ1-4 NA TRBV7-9 TGTGCCAGCAAGGAGTCTCTTAATGAAAAACTGTTTTTT CASKESLNEKLFF
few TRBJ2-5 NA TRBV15 TGTGCCACCAGCAGAGATTCAGTCGGAGTGGGGACCCAGTACTTC CATSRDSVGVGTQYF
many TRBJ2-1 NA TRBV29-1 TGCAGCGTGCGGGATGTAATACACGATGAGCAGTTCTTC CSVRDVIHDEQFF
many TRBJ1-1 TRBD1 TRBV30 TGTGCCTGGACCATGGGGACAGGAGGGGACACTGAAGCTTTCTTT CAWTMGTGGDTEAFF
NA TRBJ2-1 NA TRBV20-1 TGCAGTGCTCTCAGGGTGAGTGAGCAGTTCTTC CSALRVSEQFF
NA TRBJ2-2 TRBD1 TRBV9 TGTGCCAGCAGCGCAATGGGGACAGGGGTTGCCACCGGGGAGCTGTTTTTT CASSAMGTGVATGELFF
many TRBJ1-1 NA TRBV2 TGTGCCAGCAGTGAAAGGGGGAACAGTGAAGCTTTCTTT CASSERGNSEAFF
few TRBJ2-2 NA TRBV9 TGTGCCAGCAGCGCCCGACTAGACCCCGGGGAGCTGTTTTTT CASSARLDPGELFF
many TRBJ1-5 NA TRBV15 TGTGCCACCAGCAGAGATTTAGTGGGCCAGCCCCAGCATTTT CATSRDLVGQPQHF
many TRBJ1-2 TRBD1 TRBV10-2 TGCGCCAGCAGCGGGGACAGGGACAACTATGGCTACACCTTC CASSGDRDNYGYTF
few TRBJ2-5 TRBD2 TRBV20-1 TGCAGTGCTAGTCAACTAGCGGGATTTTTAGAGGCAGAGACCCAGTACTTC CSASQLAGFLEAETQYF
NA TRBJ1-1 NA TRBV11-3 TGTGCCAGCAGCTTACCGGGGGGCACTGAAGCTTTCTTT CASSLPGGTEAFF
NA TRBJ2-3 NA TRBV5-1 TGCGCCAGCAGCTCCCTGAAGGGGGGGATCAACACAGATACGCAGTATTTT CASSSLKGGINTDTQYF
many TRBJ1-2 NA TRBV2 TGTGCCAGACGGACGGAGGAAACGGGCTATGGCTACACCTTC CARRTEETGYGYTF
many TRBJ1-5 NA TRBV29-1 TGCAGCGCCATCCGGGGGGCGGATCAGCCCCAGCATTTT CSAIRGADQPQHF
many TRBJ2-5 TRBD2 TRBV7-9 TGTGCCAGCAGCTTAAGGGGAGCGGGATTCCAAGAGACCCAGTACTTC CASSLRGAGFQETQYF